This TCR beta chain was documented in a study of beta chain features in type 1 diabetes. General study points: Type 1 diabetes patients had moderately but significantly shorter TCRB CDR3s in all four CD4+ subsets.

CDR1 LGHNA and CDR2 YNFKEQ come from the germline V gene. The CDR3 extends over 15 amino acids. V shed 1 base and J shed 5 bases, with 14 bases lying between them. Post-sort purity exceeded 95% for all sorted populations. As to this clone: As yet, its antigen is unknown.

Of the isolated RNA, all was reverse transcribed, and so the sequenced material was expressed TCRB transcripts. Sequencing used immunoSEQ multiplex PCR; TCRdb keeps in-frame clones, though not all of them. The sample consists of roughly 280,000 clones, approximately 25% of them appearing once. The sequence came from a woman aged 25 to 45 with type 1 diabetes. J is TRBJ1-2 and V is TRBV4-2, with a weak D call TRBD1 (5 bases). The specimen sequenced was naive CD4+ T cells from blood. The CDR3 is CASSQASRQSYGYTF. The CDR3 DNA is TGTGCCAGCAGCCAAGCCTCTAGACAGAGTTATGGCTACACCTTC.